The 5 T cell receptor beta chains below were found in one sample sequenced in a study of early T cells in non-severe SARS-CoV-2 infection. TCRdb re-analysed the 5' RACE reads in MiXCR, keeping a single row per CDR3 protein. The sample includes 40,000 to 50,000 distinct CDR3 sequences, roughly 5.4% of them seen just once. Sequencing was performed on whole blood, taken at baseline. These receptors all stem from an adult who was a healthcare worker with PCR-confirmed SARS-CoV-2 infection or an uninfected control (not recorded which).

Ten or more counts support this clonotype. This chain connects TRBV12-5 to TRBJ2-1, with a possible D match to TRBD2 (5 bases). The V end lost 1 base, the J end lost 0 bases, and 10 bases lay between the germline ends. The CDR3 runs 16 residues. Germline V CDR1 and CDR2: LGHNT, FRNRAP. Written as DNA, the CDR3 is TGTGCTAGTGGTTTGGGACCGGCGGGCTCCTACAATGAGCAGTTCTTC. This codes for CASGLGPAGSYNEQFF.

This clonotype has ten or more counts. The chain uses TRBV19 and TRBJ2-4; TRBD1 might be the D (5 bases). CDR1 is LNHDA and CDR2 is SQIVND in the germline V gene (reference sequence). V shed 9 bases and J shed 2 bases, with 14 bases lying between them. The CDR3 consists of 14 residues. The chain's CDR3 is CASDSLQPKNIQYF. The CDR3 DNA reads as TGTGCCAGCGACAGTTTACAACCCAAAAACATTCAGTACTTC.

This clonotype was seen a few times. This chain connects TRBV28 to TRBJ2-1; 14 bases agree with TRBD2. J gave up 9 bases and V 5 bases, and 9 bases lay outside the gene matches. The CDR3 consists of 16 residues. Germline assignment: CDR1 MDHEN and CDR2 SYDVKM. The CDR3 sequence: CASSPSGLAGEGEQFF. In DNA, the CDR3 is TGTGCCAGCAGTCCATCGGGACTAGCGGGAGAGGGTGAGCAGTTCTTC.

The table lists this clonotype with many counts. The chain joins TRBV27 to TRBJ1-6; D call uncertain. Per germline, CDR1 MNHEY and CDR2 SMNVEV (reference sequence). The CDR3 spans 17 residues. Trimming left V 1 base short and J 11 bases short, with 21 bases between. In DNA, the CDR3 is TGTGCCAGCAGTTTATGGGGTCGGGCGGGCTTCCCCGCACCCCTCCACTTT. Translating gives CASSLWGRAGFPAPLHF.

This clonotype was detected ten times or more. This sequence joins TRBV19 and TRBJ2-2, with TRBD2 identical over 7 bases. V lost 5 bases, J lost 1 base, and 7 bases stayed unmatched. CDR3 length: 16 residues. Germline-derived CDR1 and CDR2 are LNHDA and SQIVND (reference sequence). CDR3 residues: CASSPPGGRNTGELFF. The CDR3 nucleotides read TGTGCCAGTAGTCCCCCCGGCGGGAGGAACACCGGGGAGCTGTTTTTT.